The source of this TCR beta chain is a study of T cells after yellow fever vaccination. General observations from the study: The study noted that FACS-sorted repertoires could contain abundant clonotypes contaminating from the bulk population.

This clonotype was recorded a few times. Its cognate antigen is unknown. Conversion of TCR transcripts into cDNA relied on 5'RACE template switching, which added a universal primer site and UMIs. TCRdb passed the 5' RACE reads through MiXCR, listing each CDR3 protein once. The table shows about 360,000 distinct CDR3 sequences, with 6.2% occurring only once. Germline V gene lookup returns CDR1 KGHSH and CDR2 LQKENI. The CDR3 runs 13 residues. Losses at the gene ends were 0 bases for V and 5 bases for J; bases not matched to a gene: 1. This TCR was recovered from a man aged 25 to 45 who received the YFV17D yellow fever vaccine. This rearrangement joins TRBV18 to TRBJ2-7; TRBD2 matches 7 bases. This material consisted of PBMCs, taken 5 days after the yellow fever booster vaccination. CDR3 protein: CASSPPAGDEQYF. Here the CDR3 DNA reads TGTGCCAGCTCACCACCGGCGGGGGACGAGCAGTACTTC.